These T cell receptor beta chains were read from a single sample in a study of OX40 agonist ivuxolimab in advanced cancers. Some clones are missing from TCRdb's copy, which holds only in-frame ones; the method was immunoSEQ multiplex PCR. The sample records around 68,000 clones, around nine tenths being singletons. The source was CD4+ or CD8+ T cells sorted from blood, collected in a trial of the OX40 agonist ivuxolimab. These receptors all stem from an adult with an advanced solid tumor such as melanoma, head and neck, liver or kidney cancer. Each CDR3 is given with its conserved first and last residue. D genes are given only for firm matches. Only part of the rows carry a size: once, few, many, or a class if the clone is expanded.

TRBV27,.,TRBJ1-5,.,CASSLQSNQPQHF,TGTGCCAGCAGTTTACAGAGCAATCAGCCCCAGCATTTT
TRBV29-1,.,TRBJ2-5,TRBD2,CSVLGIAGGQETQYF,TGCAGCGTTCTAGGGATAGCGGGGGGGCAAGAGACCCAGTACTTC
TRBV7-9,few,TRBJ2-7,.,CASSDVRGTHEQYF,TGTGCCAGCAGCGACGTTAGGGGTACGCACGAGCAGTACTTC
TRBV20-1,.,TRBJ1-1,.,CSAPQGRAFF,TGCAGTGCTCCCCAGGGGAGAGCTTTCTTT
TRBV6-6,.,TRBJ1-1,.,CASSDPGGTEAFF,TGTGCCAGCAGTGACCCCGGGGGCACTGAAGCTTTCTTT
TRBV5-1,.,TRBJ2-5,TRBD2,CASSLGLAGPQETQYF,TGCGCCAGCAGCTTGGGACTAGCGGGGCCACAAGAGACCCAGTACTTC
TRBV11-1,.,TRBJ2-1,.,CASSFASGQTYNEQFF,TGTGCCAGCAGCTTCGCGAGCGGGCAAACCTACAATGAGCAGTTCTTC
TRBV6-1,.,TRBJ1-2,TRBD1,CASSETGPTGDSGYTF,TGTGCCAGCAGTGAAACGGGTCCTACAGGGGACAGTGGCTACACCTTC
TRBV2,.,TRBJ1-1,.,CASRAGEMNTEAFF,TGTGCCAGCAGGGCCGGAGAAATGAACACTGAAGCTTTCTTT
TRBV6-1,.,TRBJ2-7,.,CASSEAGQFGAYEQYF,TGTGCCAGCAGTGAAGCCGGACAGTTCGGAGCCTACGAGCAGTACTTC
TRBV5-4,.,TRBJ2-7,.,CASRTGTATYEQYF,TGTGCCAGCAGGACCGGGACGGCCACCTACGAGCAGTACTTC
TRBV7-6,.,TRBJ2-2,TRBD1,CASSFGTGTTGELFF,TGTGCCAGCAGCTTTGGGACAGGGACAACCGGGGAGCTGTTTTTT
TRBV15,.,TRBJ1-2,.,CATSSEMGYGYTF,TGTGCCACCAGCAGCGAGATGGGCTATGGCTACACCTTC
TRBV11-2,.,TRBJ2-1,.,CASSLVRSRFEQFF,TGTGCCAGCAGCTTAGTTAGGTCGCGTTTTGAGCAGTTCTTC
TRBV27,.,TRBJ2-7,.,CASSLSRYSYEQYF,TGTGCCAGCAGTTTATCGCGGTACTCCTACGAGCAGTACTTC
TRBV7-2,.,TRBJ2-7,.,CASSSPRDSYEQYF,TGTGCCAGCAGCTCACCCCGGGACTCCTACGAGCAGTACTTC
TRBV2,.,TRBJ2-3,.,CASSSQAPGTDTQYF,TGTGCCAGCAGCTCCCAAGCGCCTGGCACAGATACGCAGTATTTT
TRBV7-9,.,TRBJ2-3,.,CASSERTAYTQYF,TGTGCCAGCAGCGAGCGGACAGCTTATACGCAGTATTTT
TRBV11-2,.,TRBJ2-1,TRBD2,CASRSWGGRDEQFF,TGTGCCAGCAGGTCGTGGGGAGGGCGCGATGAGCAGTTCTTC
TRBV2,many,TRBJ1-5,TRBD1,CASSPTGFSNQPQHF,TGTGCCAGCAGTCCGACAGGGTTTAGCAATCAGCCCCAGCATTTT
TRBV11-2,.,TRBJ1-2,TRBD1,CASRRRQGNYGYTF,TGTGCCAGCAGACGCCGACAGGGGAACTATGGCTACACCTTC
TRBV18,.,TRBJ1-1,.,CASSGKEWDSNTEAFF,TGTGCCAGCTCAGGCAAAGAATGGGACTCGAACACTGAAGCTTTCTTT
TRBV4-1,few,TRBJ1-2,.,CASSQAAGFYGYTF,TGCGCCAGCAGCCAAGCGGCAGGGTTCTATGGCTACACCTTC
TRBV5-1,.,TRBJ2-3,TRBD2,CASSSRSGRVDTQYF,TGCGCCAGCAGCAGTAGGAGCGGGAGAGTAGATACGCAGTATTTT
TRBV7-8,.,TRBJ2-5,.,CASTLKGSGETQYF,TGTGCCAGCACCCTAAAGGGCAGCGGAGAGACCCAGTACTTC
TRBV5-1,.,TRBJ2-2,.,CASSLASNTGELFF,TGCGCCAGCAGCTTGGCCTCGAACACCGGGGAGCTGTTTTTT
TRBV18,.,TRBJ2-1,TRBD2,CASSPGTSEQFF,TGTGCCAGCTCACCCGGGACTAGCGAGCAGTTCTTC
TRBV11-3,.,TRBJ2-7,TRBD1,CASSPRLDRGGYEQYF,TGTGCCAGCAGCCCACGCCTCGACAGGGGGGGCTACGAGCAGTACTTC
TRBV7-2,.,TRBJ1-5,.,CASSWATAGYSNQPQHF,TGTGCCAGCAGCTGGGCGACAGCAGGGTATAGCAATCAGCCCCAGCATTTT
TRBV5-1,.,TRBJ2-2,.,CASSLMGAEGAELFF,TGCGCCAGCAGCTTGATGGGGGCGGAGGGTGCAGAGCTGTTTTTT
TRBV28,.,TRBJ1-4,.,CASNLGQLNEKLFF,TGTGCCAGCAACCTTGGACAGCTTAATGAAAAACTGTTTTTT
TRBV6-5,.,TRBJ1-2,.,CASSAGQVGTYGYTF,TGTGCCAGCAGTGCGGGACAAGTAGGCACCTATGGCTACACCTTC
TRBV20-1,.,TRBJ2-7,.,CSASMVYEQYF,TGCAGTGCTAGTATGGTATACGAGCAGTACTTC
TRBV2,.,TRBJ2-3,TRBD2,CASRKRTSGDETQYF,TGTGCCAGCAGGAAAAGGACTAGCGGGGACGAAACGCAGTATTTT
TRBV19,.,TRBJ1-1,TRBD1,CASSIHRGRQSTEAFF,TGTGCCAGTAGTATACACAGGGGGCGCCAGAGCACTGAAGCTTTCTTT
TRBV25-1,.,TRBJ2-5,.,CASSEPRLYQETQYF,TGTGCCAGCAGTGAGCCGAGGCTCTACCAAGAGACCCAGTACTTC
TRBV10-2,once,TRBJ2-2,TRBD2,CASRGLAKSNTGELFF,TGCGCCAGCAGGGGACTAGCGAAATCTAACACCGGGGAGCTGTTTTTT
TRBV7-9,once,TRBJ2-5,.,CASSAHSGGETQYF,TGTGCCAGCAGCGCCCATTCAGGGGGGGAGACCCAGTACTTC
TRBV7-9,.,TRBJ2-1,.,CASSSRGGRGSNEQFF,TGTGCCAGCAGCTCAAGAGGGGGTAGGGGGTCTAATGAGCAGTTCTTC
TRBV5-1,many,TRBJ2-7,TRBD1,CASSATGTGTDEQYF,TGCGCCAGCAGCGCCACCGGGACAGGGACGGACGAGCAGTACTTC
TRBV27,.,TRBJ2-2,.,CASSARLYGTGELFF,TGTGCCAGCAGTGCGAGACTTTATGGCACCGGGGAGCTGTTTTTT
TRBV10-2,.,TRBJ1-6,TRBD1,CASAFETGVNSPLHF,TGCGCCAGCGCGTTTGAGACAGGGGTGAATTCACCCCTCCACTTT
TRBV27,.,TRBJ2-2,.,CASSFRRYTGELFF,TGTGCCAGCAGTTTTCGCAGGTACACCGGGGAGCTGTTTTTT
TRBV6-5,.,TRBJ2-7,.,CASSYSASRKYEQYF,TGTGCCAGCAGTTACTCGGCTTCGAGAAAATACGAGCAGTACTTC